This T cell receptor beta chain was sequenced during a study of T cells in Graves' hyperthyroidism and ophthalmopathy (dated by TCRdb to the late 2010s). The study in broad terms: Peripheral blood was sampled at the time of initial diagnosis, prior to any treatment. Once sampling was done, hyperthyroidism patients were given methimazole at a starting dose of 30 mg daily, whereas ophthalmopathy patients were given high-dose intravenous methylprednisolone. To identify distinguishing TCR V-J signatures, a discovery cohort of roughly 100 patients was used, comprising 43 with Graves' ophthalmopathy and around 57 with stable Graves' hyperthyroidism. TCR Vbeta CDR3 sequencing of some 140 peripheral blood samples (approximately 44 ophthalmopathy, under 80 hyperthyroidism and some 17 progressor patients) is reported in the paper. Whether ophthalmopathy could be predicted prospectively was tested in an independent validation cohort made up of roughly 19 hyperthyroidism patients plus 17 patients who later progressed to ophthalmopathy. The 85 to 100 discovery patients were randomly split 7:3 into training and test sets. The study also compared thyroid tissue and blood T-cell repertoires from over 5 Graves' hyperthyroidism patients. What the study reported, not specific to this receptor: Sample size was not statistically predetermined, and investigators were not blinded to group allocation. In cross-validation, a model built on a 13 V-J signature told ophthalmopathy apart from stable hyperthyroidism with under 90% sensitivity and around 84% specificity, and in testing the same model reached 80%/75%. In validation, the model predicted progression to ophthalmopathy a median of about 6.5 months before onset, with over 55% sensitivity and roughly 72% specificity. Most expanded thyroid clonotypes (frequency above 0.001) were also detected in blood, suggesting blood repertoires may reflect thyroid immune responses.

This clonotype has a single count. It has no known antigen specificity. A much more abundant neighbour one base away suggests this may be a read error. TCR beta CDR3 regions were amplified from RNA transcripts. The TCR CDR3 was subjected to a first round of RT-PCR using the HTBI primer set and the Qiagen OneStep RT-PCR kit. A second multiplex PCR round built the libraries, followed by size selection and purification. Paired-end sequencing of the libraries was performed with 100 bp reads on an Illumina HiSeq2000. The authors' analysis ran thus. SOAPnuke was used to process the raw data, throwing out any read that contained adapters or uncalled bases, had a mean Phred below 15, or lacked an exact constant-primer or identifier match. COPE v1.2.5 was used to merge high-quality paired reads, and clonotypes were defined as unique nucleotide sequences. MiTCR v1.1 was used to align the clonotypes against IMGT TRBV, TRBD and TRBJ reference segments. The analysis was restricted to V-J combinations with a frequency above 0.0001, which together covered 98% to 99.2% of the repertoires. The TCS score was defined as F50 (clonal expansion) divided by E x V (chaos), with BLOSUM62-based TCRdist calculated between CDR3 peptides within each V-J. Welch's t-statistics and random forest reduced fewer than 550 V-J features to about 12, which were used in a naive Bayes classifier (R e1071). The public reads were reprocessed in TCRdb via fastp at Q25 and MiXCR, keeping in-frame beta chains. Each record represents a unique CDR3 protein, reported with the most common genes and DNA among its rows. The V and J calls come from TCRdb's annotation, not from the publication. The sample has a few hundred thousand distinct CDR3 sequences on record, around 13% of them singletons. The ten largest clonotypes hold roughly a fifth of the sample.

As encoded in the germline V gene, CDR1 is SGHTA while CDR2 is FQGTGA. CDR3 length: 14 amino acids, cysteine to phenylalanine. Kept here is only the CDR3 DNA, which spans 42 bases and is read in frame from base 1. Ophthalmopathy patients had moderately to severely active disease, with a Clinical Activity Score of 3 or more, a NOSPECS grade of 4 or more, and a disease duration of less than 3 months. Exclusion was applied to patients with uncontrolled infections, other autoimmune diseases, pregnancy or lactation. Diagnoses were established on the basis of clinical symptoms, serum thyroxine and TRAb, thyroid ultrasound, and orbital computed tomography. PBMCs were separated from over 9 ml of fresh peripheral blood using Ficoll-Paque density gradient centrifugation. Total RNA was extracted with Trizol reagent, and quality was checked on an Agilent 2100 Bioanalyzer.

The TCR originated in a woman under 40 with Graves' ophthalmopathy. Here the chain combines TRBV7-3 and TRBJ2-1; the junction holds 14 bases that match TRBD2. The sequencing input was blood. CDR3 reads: CTSSSGTSGGKQFF. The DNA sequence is TGTACCAGCAGCTCCGGGACTAGCGGGGGTAAGCAGTTCTTC.